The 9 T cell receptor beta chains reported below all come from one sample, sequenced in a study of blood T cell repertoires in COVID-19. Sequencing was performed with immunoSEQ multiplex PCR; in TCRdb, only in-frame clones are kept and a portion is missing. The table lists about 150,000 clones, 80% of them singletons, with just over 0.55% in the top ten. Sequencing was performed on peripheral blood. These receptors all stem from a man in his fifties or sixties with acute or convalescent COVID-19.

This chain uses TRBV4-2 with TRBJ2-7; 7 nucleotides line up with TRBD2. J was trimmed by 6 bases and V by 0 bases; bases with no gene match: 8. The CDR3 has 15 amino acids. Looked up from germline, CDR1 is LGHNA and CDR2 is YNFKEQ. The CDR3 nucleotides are TGTGCCAGCAGCCAAGATCGGGGGGAGTGGAGCGAGCAGTACTTC. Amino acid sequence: CASSQDRGEWSEQYF.

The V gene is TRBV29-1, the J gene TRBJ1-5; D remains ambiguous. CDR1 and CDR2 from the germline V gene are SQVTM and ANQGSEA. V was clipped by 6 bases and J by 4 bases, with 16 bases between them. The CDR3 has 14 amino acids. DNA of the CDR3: TGCAGCGTGGCCATCGAGACGGGGAATCAGCCCCAGCATTTT. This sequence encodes CSVAIETGNQPQHF.

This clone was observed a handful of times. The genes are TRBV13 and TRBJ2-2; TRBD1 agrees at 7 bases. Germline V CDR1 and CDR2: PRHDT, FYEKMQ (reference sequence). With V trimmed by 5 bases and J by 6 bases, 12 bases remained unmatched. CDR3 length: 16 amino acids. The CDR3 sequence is CASSPEGGGKAGELFF. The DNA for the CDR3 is TGTGCCAGCAGCCCGGAAGGGGGCGGTAAAGCCGGGGAGCTGTTTTTT.

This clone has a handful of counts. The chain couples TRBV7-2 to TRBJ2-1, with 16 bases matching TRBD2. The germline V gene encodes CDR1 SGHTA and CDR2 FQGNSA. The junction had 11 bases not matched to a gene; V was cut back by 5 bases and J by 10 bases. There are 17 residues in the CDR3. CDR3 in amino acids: CASSRGTSGGADNEQFF. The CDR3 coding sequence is TGTGCCAGCAGCCGCGGGACTAGCGGGGGGGCGGATAACGAGCAGTTCTTC.

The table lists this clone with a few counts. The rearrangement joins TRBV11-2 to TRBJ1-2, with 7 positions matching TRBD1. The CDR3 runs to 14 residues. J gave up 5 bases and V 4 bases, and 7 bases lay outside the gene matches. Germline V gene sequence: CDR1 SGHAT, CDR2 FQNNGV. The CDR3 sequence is CASSSNPTGYGYTF. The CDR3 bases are TGTGCCAGCAGCTCCAACCCGACAGGGTATGGCTACACCTTC.

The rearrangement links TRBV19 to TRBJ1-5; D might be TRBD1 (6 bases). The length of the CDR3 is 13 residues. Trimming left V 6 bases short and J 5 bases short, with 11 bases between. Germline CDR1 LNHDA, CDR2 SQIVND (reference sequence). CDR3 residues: CASSQDSHQPQHF. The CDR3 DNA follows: TGTGCCAGTAGCCAGGACAGCCATCAGCCCCAGCATTTT.

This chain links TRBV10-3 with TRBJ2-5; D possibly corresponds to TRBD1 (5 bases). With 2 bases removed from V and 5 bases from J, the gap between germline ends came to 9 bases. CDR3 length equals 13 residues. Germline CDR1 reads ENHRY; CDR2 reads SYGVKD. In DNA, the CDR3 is TGTGCCATCAGTGAGAGTCAGGGCGAGACCCAGTACTTC. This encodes CAISESQGETQYF.

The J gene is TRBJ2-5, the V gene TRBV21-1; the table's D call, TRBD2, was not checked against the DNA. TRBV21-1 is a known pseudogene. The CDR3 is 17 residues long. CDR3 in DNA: TGTGCCAGCAGCAAACCGGCTAGCGGGAGAAAAAGGGAGACCCAGTACTTC. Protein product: CASSKPASGRKRETQYF.

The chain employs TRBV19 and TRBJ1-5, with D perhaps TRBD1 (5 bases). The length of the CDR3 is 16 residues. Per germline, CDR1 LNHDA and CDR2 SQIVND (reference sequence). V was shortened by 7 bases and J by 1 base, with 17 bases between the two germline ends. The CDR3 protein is CASTSIREGSNQPQHF. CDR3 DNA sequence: TGTGCCAGTACCTCAATCAGGGAAGGGAGCAATCAGCCCCAGCATTTT.